The clone carrying this T cell receptor beta chain was counted many times. This record comes from a study of T cell repertoires in cytomegalovirus infection. TCRdb redid the calling of the reads with MiXCR, one entry per CDR3 protein. In the table there are 300,000 or so distinct CDR3 sequences, about a quarter of which are singletons. The sequencing sample was made of PBMCs. The clonotype was recovered from a human donor in good health (CMV status not recorded). Some clones in this sample may be carry-over from other donors' samples.

CDR3 sequence (DNA): TGTGCCAGCAGCTTAAACAGGGGGAACTATGGCTACACCTTC. Translation: CASSLNRGNYGYTF. This chain connects TRBV7-2 to TRBJ1-2; 8 bases are shared with TRBD1. CDR1 SGHTA and CDR2 FQGNSA come from the germline V gene. J was trimmed by 2 bases and V by 2 bases; bases with no gene match: 1. This CDR3 has 14 residues.